Each of the 23 T cell receptor beta chains below was sequenced from the same sample in a study of blood T cell repertoires in COVID-19. Only in-frame clones appear in the TCRdb table, and some are missing; sequencing was by immunoSEQ multiplex PCR. The data hold approximately 150,000 clones, with about nine tenths observed a single time. The sequenced sample was peripheral blood. The receptors come from a woman in her sixties or seventies with active or convalescent COVID-19.

In its sample, this clone was seen a few times. The chain combines TRBV5-4 with TRBJ1-4, with TRBD1 matching over 7 bases. The CDR3 runs to 14 residues. J gave up 5 bases and V 4 bases, and 5 bases lay outside the gene matches. CDR1 SGHNT and CDR2 YYREEE come from the germline V gene (reference sequence). DNA for the CDR3: TGTGCCAGCAGCCCGGGACAGACCAATGAAAAACTGTTTTTT. This gives the protein CASSPGQTNEKLFF.

This clone occurred a few times. The chain has TRBV7-9 and TRBJ2-5, with a possible D match to TRBD2 (5 bases). V lost 5 bases, J lost 4 bases, and 17 bases lay in between. The CDR3 runs 15 residues. Germline V CDR1 and CDR2: SEHNR, FQNEAQ (reference sequence). The CDR3 loop reads CASSPKARLSETQYF. CDR3 coding DNA: TGTGCCAGCAGCCCAAAAGCTCGACTATCAGAGACCCAGTACTTC. The whole variable domain, filled in from reference TRBV7-9 and TRBJ2-5, reads DTGVSQNPRHKITKRGQNVTFRCDPISEHNRLYWYRQTLGQGPEFLTYFQNEAQLEKSRLLSDRFSAERPKGSFSTLEIQRTEQGDSAMYLCASSPKARLSETQYFGPGTRLLVL.

Remarks on this clone: Other nucleotide sequences in the sample specify the same CDR3. The chain couples TRBV4-1 to TRBJ2-1, with 15 bases matching TRBD2. Trimming took 1 base from V and 0 from J; bases not matched to a gene: 7. CDR3 size: 20 residues. Per the germline V gene, CDR1 is MGHRA and CDR2 is YSYEKL. For the CDR3, the DNA is TGCGCCAGCAGCCAAGCCGGACTAGCGGGGGGGCCGAGCTCCTACAATGAGCAGTTCTTC. Translated, it gives CASSQAGLAGGPSSYNEQFF.

This clone was found a few times. V and J are TRBV27 and TRBJ1-5, with 9 bases matching TRBD1. Germline trimming cut 6 bases from V and 4 bases from J; bases unmatched to any gene: 7. Germline V CDR1 and CDR2: MNHEY, SMNVEV (reference sequence). This CDR3 is built from 15 residues. CDR3 loop: CASSSGQGWNQPQHF. DNA of the CDR3: TGTGCCAGCAGCTCCGGACAGGGGTGGAATCAGCCCCAGCATTTT.

V and J are TRBV30 and TRBJ1-1; possible D gene TRBD1, 6 bases. The CDR3 consists of 13 residues. Trimming pared 6 bases from V and 1 base from J, leaving 12 bases between. Germline CDR1 GTSNPN, CDR2 SVGIG (reference sequence). The CDR3 bases are TGTGCCTGCCCGGACAGCGGGAACACTGAAGCTTTCTTT. It encodes CACPDSGNTEAFF. Full variable domain (remainder filled in from reference TRBV30 and TRBJ1-1): SQTIHQWPATLVQPVGSPLSLECTVEGTSNPNLYWYRQAAGRGLQLLFYSVGIGQISSEVPQNLSASRPQDRQFILSSKKLLLSDSGFYLCACPDSGNTEAFFGQGTRLTVV.

This rearrangement joins TRBV16 to TRBJ1-5; possible D gene TRBD1, 6 bases. The germline V gene encodes CDR1 KGHSY and CDR2 FQNENV. The V end lost 4 bases, the J end lost 1 base, and 14 bases lay between the germline ends. This CDR3 contains 16 residues. CDR3 sequence (DNA): TGTGCCAGCAGCCCACAGGGATTAGGAAGCAATCAGCCCCAGCATTTT. Translation: CASSPQGLGSNQPQHF.

The sample holds one count of this clone. CDR3 sequence: CASSEGGRKNEQFF. CDR3 nucleotides: TGTGCCAGCAGTGAGGGGGGAAGGAAGAATGAGCAGTTCTTC. V usage is TRBV25-1 and J usage is TRBJ2-1; possibly TRBD2 for D (6 bases). Trimming took 3 bases from V and 7 from J, leaving 13 bases between them. Germline loops: CDR1 MGHDK, CDR2 SYGVNS. This CDR3 comprises 14 residues.

The chain uses TRBV4-3 and TRBJ1-6, with D perhaps TRBD1 (5 bases). The CDR3 has 13 residues. Germline CDR1 and CDR2: LGHNA and YSLEER. V was cut by 1 base and J by 11 bases, with 9 bases left in between. The CDR3 DNA reads as TGCGCCAGCAGCCAAGGAAAGGGGACACCCCTCCACTTT. This translates into CASSQGKGTPLHF.

The chain is built from TRBV18 and TRBJ1-2; the match to TRBD1 covers 9 bases. Germline V gives CDR1 KGHSH, CDR2 LQKENI. Losses at the gene ends were 2 bases for V and 0 bases for J; bases not matched to a gene: 1. The CDR3 length is 15 residues. CDR3 nucleotides: TGTGCCAGCTCACCAAGGGACAGGGCTAACTATGGCTACACCTTC. Translated, it gives CASSPRDRANYGYTF.

The chain has TRBV5-1 and TRBJ2-2; D is perhaps TRBD2 (7 bases). The V gene's germline CDR1 is SGHRS and CDR2 YFSETQ. V was pared by 0 bases and J by 4 bases, with 10 bases between. The CDR3 is 15 residues long. CDR3 nucleotides: TGCGCCAGCAGCTTGGGGCGGGGGCCCACCGGGGAGCTGTTTTTT. It encodes CASSLGRGPTGELFF.

This clone appeared once. This chain connects TRBV2 to TRBJ1-4; TRBD1 is a possible D gene (5 bases). Between the trimmed V and J ends, which lost 3 bases and 6 bases, there was a span of 11 bases. In germline, CDR1 is SNHLY, CDR2 FYNNEI. The CDR3 totals 14 residues. CDR3 amino acids: CASSDTRGDEKLFF. The CDR3 DNA follows: TGTGCCAGCAGTGATACAAGGGGCGATGAAAAACTGTTTTTT.

This clone has just a few counts. V usage is TRBV6-1 and J usage is TRBJ2-2; 9 nucleotides line up with TRBD1. CDR1 is MNHNS, CDR2 SASEGT, per germline. V dropped 3 bases and J dropped 4; count of bases not matched to a gene: 3. The CDR3 is made up of 15 amino acids. CDR3 DNA: TGTGCCAGCAGTGAGATGACAGGGGGCACCGGGGAGCTGTTTTTT. As protein: CASSEMTGGTGELFF.

The CDR3 nucleotides read TGTGCTAGTGGTTTCGGACAGGGTGGGTCACCCCTCCACTTT. Its protein product is CASGFGQGGSPLHF. The rearrangement links TRBV12-5 to TRBJ1-6; 8 positions agree with TRBD1. Per germline, CDR1 LGHNT and CDR2 FRNRAP. V was clipped by 3 bases and J by 10 bases; unmatched bases: 5. This CDR3 region has 14 residues.

The chain uses TRBV7-9 and TRBJ2-7, with a tentative D call TRBD1 (6 bases). This CDR3 spans 15 amino acids. Germline lookup yields CDR1 SEHNR and CDR2 FQNEAQ (reference sequence). The V end was cut by 1 base, the J end by 5 bases, with 15 bases between. The CDR3 region has the DNA TGTGCCAGCAGCTTAGGTTTGTACAGGGAGAACGAGCAGTACTTC. Residues: CASSLGLYRENEQYF.

The V call is TRBV29-1, the J call TRBJ1-4; the D gene is possibly TRBD1 (6 bases). The CDR3 totals 17 residues. Germline CDR1 and CDR2: SQVTM and ANQGSEA. V lost 6 bases, J lost 7 bases, and 27 bases lay in between. CDR3 loop: CSVVVQGKQLRGEKLFF. The CDR3 nucleotides read TGCAGCGTGGTGGTACAGGGAAAGCAACTAAGGGGTGAAAAACTGTTTTTT.

The CDR3 sequence: CAITLDRARGYTF. CDR3 bases: TGTGCCATCACCTTGGACAGGGCACGGGGCTACACCTTC. This chain connects TRBV10-3 to TRBJ1-2, with TRBD1 matching over 8 bases. CDR3 length: 13 residues. V shed 7 bases and J 8 bases; nucleotides not matched to a gene: 9. The germline gives CDR1 ENHRY, CDR2 SYGVKD.

The chain couples TRBV4-1 to TRBJ1-4; tentatively, D is TRBD1 (5 bases). The CDR3 is 15 amino acids. The V end lost 4 bases, the J end lost 5 bases, and 14 bases lay between the germline ends. From germline, CDR1 is MGHRA and CDR2 YSYEKL. This CDR3 is CASSLTGRGNEKLFF. CDR3 nucleotides: TGCGCCAGCAGCCTAACGGGACGGGGGAATGAAAAACTGTTTTTT.

This chain joins TRBV10-3 and TRBJ1-2, with 10 bases lining up with TRBD1. V gave up 4 bases and J gave up 7 bases; unmatched junction bases: 6. The CDR3 extends over 14 amino acids. Germline V gene lookup returns CDR1 ENHRY and CDR2 SYGVKD. Here the CDR3 reads CAISVGTGDAGYTF. CDR3 nucleotide sequence: TGTGCCATCAGTGTGGGGACAGGGGATGCTGGCTACACCTTC.

V usage is TRBV19 and J usage is TRBJ2-6; no definite D call. In germline, CDR1 is LNHDA, CDR2 SQIVND (reference sequence). V lost 2 bases, J lost 0 bases, and 11 bases lay in between. CDR3 size: 17 residues. CDR3: CASSIRATRSGANVLTF. The DNA for the CDR3 is TGTGCCAGTAGTATACGAGCTACCCGCTCTGGGGCCAACGTCCTGACTTTC.

V usage is TRBV7-9 and J usage is TRBJ1-2, with 9 bases that match TRBD1. The V gene end was trimmed by 1 base and the J gene end by 7 bases; junction bases not matched to a gene: 7. The CDR3 spans 15 residues. From germline, CDR1 is SEHNR and CDR2 FQNEAQ (reference sequence). The CDR3 DNA sequence: TGTGCCAGCAGCTTAGATTGGGACAGGGCTTTTGGCTACACCTTC. Its translation: CASSLDWDRAFGYTF.

The gene calls are TRBV2 and TRBJ1-3; D ambiguous. CDR3 size: 15 residues. Germline lookup yields CDR1 SNHLY and CDR2 FYNNEI. Trimming stripped 8 bases from V and 0 bases from J, with 14 bases between. DNA for the CDR3: TGTGCCAGCTGCCCTTTGGGCCTCTCTGGAAACACCATATATTTT. Protein product: CASCPLGLSGNTIYF.

The V and J genes are TRBV19 and TRBJ2-2, with D possibly TRBD1 on 6 matching bases. CDR3 length equals 14 residues. The V gene lost 3 bases and the J gene lost 6 bases, with 11 bases spanning the gap. Germline V CDR1 and CDR2: LNHDA, SQIVND (reference sequence). Here the CDR3 DNA reads TGTGCCAGTAGTATCTTAGGGGGTCCCGGGGAGCTGTTTTTT. Residues: CASSILGGPGELFF.

The chain links TRBV5-1 to TRBJ1-1; D possibly corresponds to TRBD1 (5 bases). Germline CDR1 reads SGHRS; CDR2 reads YFSETQ. The CDR3 has 15 residues. V gave up 2 bases and J gave up 1 base, with 12 bases separating them. CDR3 in amino acids: CASSLPFGGNTEAFF. CDR3 coding DNA: TGCGCCAGCAGCTTACCGTTCGGGGGGAACACTGAAGCTTTCTTT.